These 28 T cell receptor beta chains came from one sample sequenced in a study of blood T cell repertoires in COVID-19. TCRdb keeps only in-frame clones here, not all; method: immunoSEQ multiplex PCR. Of about 81,000 clones in the sample, about 80% were seen once. Input material: peripheral blood. All receptors come from a human donor in a cohort sampled during active COVID-19.

The rearrangement links TRBV6-5 to TRBJ2-7; 8 nucleotides match TRBD1. J was trimmed by 2 bases and V by 8 bases; bases with no gene match: 5. This CDR3 has 13 amino acids. The V gene's germline CDR1 is MNHEY and CDR2 SVGAGI. CDR3 residues: CASGRQGTYEQYF. Written as DNA, the CDR3 is TGTGCCAGCGGCCGACAGGGGACCTACGAGCAGTACTTC.

This clone was recorded only once. The CDR3 loop reads CASSNRRSGGDGYTF. CDR3 coding DNA: TGTGCCAGCAGCAATCGAAGGTCGGGGGGGGATGGCTACACCTTC. This sequence joins TRBV21-1 and TRBJ1-2. TRBV21-1 is shown as a pseudogene. This CDR3 region has 15 residues.

The chain joins TRBV5-5 to TRBJ2-3, with D tentatively TRBD1 (6 bases). Trimming shortened V by 3 bases and J by 1 base, and 12 bases separated the two germline ends. Germline assignment: CDR1 SGHKS and CDR2 YYEKEE (reference sequence). The CDR3 consists of 15 residues. The CDR3 nucleotides read TGTGCCAGCAGCTCAGGGGTATGGGGCACAGATACGCAGTATTTT. Encoded protein: CASSSGVWGTDTQYF. The variable domain in full, with the rest retrieved from reference TRBV5-5 and TRBJ2-3, is DAGVTQSPTHLIKTRGQQVTLRCSPISGHKSVSWYQQVLGQGPQFIFQYYEKEERGRGNFPDRFSARQFPNYSSELNVNALLLGDSALYLCASSSGVWGTDTQYFGPGTRLTVL.

V gene TRBV7-2 combines with J gene TRBJ2-5, with 10 bases that match TRBD2. V was clipped by 5 bases and J by 1 base; unmatched bases: 10. Germline-derived CDR1 and CDR2 are SGHTA and FQGNSA. CDR3 length: 17 residues. CDR3 sequence: CASSIRAGGTSQETQYF. Written as DNA, the CDR3 is TGTGCCAGCAGCATAAGAGCGGGGGGGACTTCCCAAGAGACCCAGTACTTC.

This clone was seen a handful of times. CDR3 amino acids: CASSTDTYSPLHF. Here the CDR3 DNA reads TGCGCCAGCAGCACGGACACCTATTCACCCCTCCACTTT. The chain recombines TRBV5-1 with TRBJ1-6; a possible D gene is TRBD1 (5 bases). This CDR3 spans 13 amino acids. The ends were cut back, 4 bases at V and 8 bases at J, with 10 bases in the middle. Germline loops: CDR1 SGHRS, CDR2 YFSETQ.

V is TRBV6-5 and J is TRBJ2-7; TRBD1 agrees at 8 bases. The CDR3 is 14 amino acids. CDR1 and CDR2 (germline): MNHEY, SVGAGI. The ends lost 6 bases at V and 1 base at J; junction bases unmatched: 5. The chain's CDR3 is CASSSRDRSYEQYF. In DNA, the CDR3 is TGTGCCAGCAGCTCCCGGGACAGGTCCTACGAGCAGTACTTC.

The rearrangement uses TRBV14 and TRBJ2-5; possible D gene TRBD2, 6 bases. Trimming took 0 bases from V and 5 from J, leaving 7 bases between them. The CDR3 loop spans 13 amino acids. Germline V gene lookup returns CDR1 SGHDN and CDR2 FVKESK. The chain's CDR3 is CASSQEGRETQYF. As DNA, the CDR3 is TGTGCCAGCAGCCAAGAGGGGAGGGAGACCCAGTACTTC. The whole variable domain, remainder taken from reference TRBV14 and TRBJ2-5, is EAGVTQFPSHSVIEKGQTVTLRCDPISGHDNLYWYRRVMGKEIKFLLHFVKESKQDESGMPNNRFLAERTGGTYSTLKVQPAELEDSGVYFCASSQEGRETQYFGPGTRLLVL.

V and J are TRBV10-3 and TRBJ2-3; D is ambiguous. The germline V gene has CDR1 ENHRY and CDR2 SYGVKD. Trimming stripped 3 bases from V and 2 bases from J, with 12 bases between. The CDR3 consists of 15 residues. The CDR3 reads CAISDHTTLTDTQYF. The CDR3 nucleotides are TGTGCCATCAGTGACCACACTACCCTCACAGATACGCAGTATTTT.

The CDR3 sequence is CASSLRGRGYGYTF. The CDR3 DNA reads TGTGCCAGCAGCTTGAGGGGGCGCGGCTATGGCTACACCTTC. This rearrangement joins TRBV5-4 to TRBJ1-2; 7 bases line up with TRBD1. From germline, CDR1 is SGHNT and CDR2 YYREEE (reference sequence). With V trimmed by 1 base and J by 4 bases, 4 bases remained unmatched. The CDR3 sequence is 14 residues long.

The gene calls are TRBV5-1 and TRBJ2-7; 12 bases line up with TRBD2. The junction had 6 bases not matched to a gene; V was cut back by 2 bases and J by 6 bases. Germline V gene sequence: CDR1 SGHRS, CDR2 YFSETQ. The length of the CDR3 is 15 residues. CDR3 residues: CASSFRPSGGAEQYF. The CDR3 DNA sequence: TGCGCCAGCAGCTTCCGTCCTAGCGGGGGGGCCGAGCAGTACTTC.

The V and J genes are TRBV5-1 and TRBJ2-2; 7 bases match TRBD1. J gave up 1 base and V 4 bases, and 4 bases lay outside the gene matches. The CDR3 length is 15 residues. The germline V gene encodes CDR1 SGHRS and CDR2 YFSETQ. The CDR3 bases are TGCGCCAGCAGCGACCGACAGGGGAACACCGGGGAGCTGTTTTTT. Its protein product is CASSDRQGNTGELFF.

The chain couples TRBV7-3 to TRBJ2-1, with D perhaps TRBD2 (6 bases). V lost 4 bases to trimming and J lost 7 bases, with 23 bases between them. Per germline, CDR1 SGHTA and CDR2 FQGTGA. This CDR3 has 17 residues. DNA of the CDR3: TGTGCCAGCAGCTCCCCCATTGGGGGGAGTAGTAGGAATGAGCAGTTCTTC. It yields the protein CASSSPIGGSSRNEQFF.

This clone was observed a handful of times. The genes are TRBV5-1 and TRBJ1-6; 10 nucleotides align to TRBD1. The CDR3 has 17 residues. CDR1 and CDR2 (germline): SGHRS, YFSETQ. V dropped 0 bases and J dropped 6; count of bases not matched to a gene: 6. CDR3 protein: CASSLVGTGAGNSPLHF. The CDR3, as DNA: TGCGCCAGCAGCTTGGTGGGGACAGGGGCAGGTAATTCACCCCTCCACTTT.

J is TRBJ2-1 and V is TRBV9; 7 nucleotides match TRBD1. V shed 0 bases and J 9 bases; nucleotides not matched to a gene: 3. This CDR3 has 13 residues. The germline gives CDR1 SGDLS, CDR2 YYNGEE. The CDR3 nucleotides are TGTGCCAGCAGCGTAGTAGGGGGCGGTGAGCAGTTCTTC. This sequence encodes CASSVVGGGEQFF.

The rearrangement joins TRBV6-5 to TRBJ2-7; 8 bases are a match to TRBD1. The V gene end was trimmed by 6 bases and the J gene end by 3 bases; junction bases not matched to a gene: 10. Per germline, CDR1 MNHEY and CDR2 SVGAGI. The CDR3 sequence is 15 residues long. The CDR3 sequence: CASSAPDRAHYEQYF. The CDR3 coding sequence is TGTGCCAGCAGCGCCCCGGACAGGGCCCACTACGAGCAGTACTTC.

The chain uses TRBV3-1 (or the pseudogene TRBV3-2) and TRBJ1-2; 8 bases match TRBD1. Germline V gene sequence: CDR1 LGHDT, CDR2 YNNKEL (reference sequence). V was pared by 0 bases and J by 7 bases, with 4 bases of the junction left unmatched. This CDR3 contains 14 residues. For the CDR3, the DNA is TGTGCCAGCAGCCAAGACAGGGGGCTCGGTGGCTACACCTTC. Its protein product is CASSQDRGLGGYTF.

In regard to this clone: Mismatch with germline at one junction end may stem from a read error. This chain connects TRBV28 to TRBJ2-1; 15 bases fit TRBD2. The germline CDR1 and CDR2 sequences are MDHEN and SYDVKM. The CDR3 sequence is 15 residues long. In DNA, the CDR3 is TGTGTCAGCAGGACTAGCGGGGGGGCCTACAATGAGCAGTTCTTC. Translating gives CVSRTSGGAYNEQFF.

The chain links TRBV5-8 to TRBJ1-1; the match to TRBD1 covers 8 bases. After removal of 0 bases from V and 1 base from J, the junction contained 5 bases not matched to a gene. The CDR3 length is 16 residues. Germline assignment: CDR1 SGHTS and CDR2 YDEGEE. CDR3 sequence reads: CASSLVGTGRNTEAFF. CDR3 sequence (DNA): TGTGCCAGCAGCTTGGTCGGGACAGGTAGGAACACTGAAGCTTTCTTT.

This clone was detected once. V and J are TRBV10-3 and TRBJ1-4; a possible D gene is TRBD1 (6 bases). V was shortened by 3 bases and J by 0 bases, with 11 bases between the two germline ends. The CDR3 covers 16 residues. Looked up from germline, CDR1 is ENHRY and CDR2 is SYGVKD. CDR3 residues: CAISDPDSPTNEKLFF. CDR3 DNA: TGTGCCATCAGTGACCCGGACAGCCCAACTAATGAAAAACTGTTTTTT.

This sequence joins TRBV5-5 and TRBJ2-7; D is ambiguous. The germline V gene has CDR1 SGHKS and CDR2 YYEKEE (reference sequence). The V end was cut by 6 bases, the J end by 0 bases, with 10 bases between. The CDR3 extends over 13 amino acids. CDR3 sequence reads: CASNPLASYEQYF. The DNA of the CDR3 is TGTGCCAGCAACCCGTTAGCCTCCTACGAGCAGTACTTC.

The chain has TRBV19 and TRBJ1-1, with 10 nucleotides matching TRBD1. Trimming removed 1 base from V and 3 bases from J; junction bases left unmatched: 5. Germline V CDR1 and CDR2: LNHDA, SQIVND (reference sequence). CDR3 length: 16 residues. The CDR3, as DNA: TGTGCCAGTAGTATAGGGACAGGGGGAACGTACACTGAAGCTTTCTTT. Translating gives CASSIGTGGTYTEAFF. Full variable domain (rest looked up from reference TRBV19 and TRBJ1-1): DGGITQSPKYLFRKEGQNVTLSCEQNLNHDAMYWYRQDPGQGLRLIYYSQIVNDFQKGDIAEGYSVSREKKESFPLTVTSAQKNPTAFYLCASSIGTGGTYTEAFFGQGTRLTVV.

This clone was seen only a few times. The chain links TRBV20-1 to TRBJ1-6, with D hard to call. This CDR3 has 9 amino acids. From germline, CDR1 is DFQATT and CDR2 SNEGSKA (reference sequence). The V end was cut by 6 bases, the J end by 13 bases, with 7 bases between. CDR3: CSAGVPLHF. The CDR3 DNA sequence: TGCAGTGCGGGCGTTCCCCTCCACTTT.

As concerns this clone: The same CDR3 arises from other DNA sequences in this sample as well. This chain uses TRBV5-1 with TRBJ1-4, with D unclear. This CDR3 has 14 residues. V was clipped by 0 bases and J by 0 bases, with 3 bases between them. Germline V gives CDR1 SGHRS, CDR2 YFSETQ. CDR3 DNA sequence: TGCGCCAGCAGCTTGGCTGCAACTAATGAAAAACTGTTTTTT. Translated, it gives CASSLAATNEKLFF.

The count of this clone is one. V usage is TRBV12-5 and J usage is TRBJ2-5; D perhaps matches TRBD2 (7 bases). Germline V gene data show CDR1 as LGHNT and CDR2 as FRNRAP. The CDR3 totals 15 residues. Trimming pared 0 bases from V and 5 bases from J, leaving 13 bases between. The CDR3 region is CASGLVRGALETQYF. The CDR3 nucleotides are TGTGCTAGTGGTTTGGTACGGGGGGCCTTGGAGACCCAGTACTTC.

This chain uses TRBV3-1 (or the pseudogene TRBV3-2) with TRBJ2-1; TRBD2 agrees at 10 bases. Looked up from germline, CDR1 is LGHDT and CDR2 is YNNKEL (reference sequence). The CDR3 loop spans 15 amino acids. Trimming took 4 bases from V and 8 from J; bases not matched to a gene: 8. CDR3 sequence reads: CASSLRSGGSDEQFF. The CDR3 nucleotides read TGTGCCAGCAGCCTACGTAGCGGGGGGTCGGATGAGCAGTTCTTC.

The chain is built from TRBV5-5 and TRBJ2-3; the D gene is possibly TRBD1 (6 bases). Germline CDR1 reads SGHKS; CDR2 reads YYEKEE (reference sequence). V was clipped by 4 bases and J by 4 bases, with 16 bases between them. The CDR3 loop spans 15 amino acids. The CDR3 protein is CASSPTGTPPDTQYF. The CDR3 nucleotides read TGTGCCAGCAGCCCCACAGGGACCCCCCCAGATACGCAGTATTTT.

The chain joins TRBV5-1 to TRBJ1-2; the match to TRBD1 covers 10 bases. V trimming: 3 bases; J trimming: 3 bases; junction bases outside the gene matches: 5. Germline CDR1 and CDR2: SGHRS and YFSETQ. The CDR3 loop spans 15 amino acids. CDR3 coding DNA: TGCGCCAGCAGCTCCGGGACAGGGGCTGACTATGGCTACACCTTC. Translation gives CASSSGTGADYGYTF. Looking up the rest from reference TRBV5-1 and TRBJ1-2 gives the full variable domain: KAGVTQTPRYLIKTRGQQVTLSCSPISGHRSVSWYQQTPGQGLQFLFEYFSETQRNKGNFPGRFSGRQFSNSRSEMNVSTLELGDSALYLCASSSGTGADYGYTFGSGTRLTVV.

This clone has a handful of counts. The chain combines TRBV6-2 or TRBV6-3 with TRBJ1-3, with 9 bases identical to TRBD1. The V gene's germline CDR1 is MNHEY and CDR2 SVGEGT. V was pared by 4 bases and J by 0 bases, with 4 bases of the junction left unmatched. This CDR3 is built from 16 residues. CDR3 amino acids: CASSLRDRVSGNTIYF. CDR3 DNA sequence: TGTGCCAGCAGTTTACGGGACAGGGTCTCTGGAAACACCATATATTTT.